One and the same sample provided the 28 T cell receptor beta chains below, sequenced in a study of somatic mutations in cytotoxic T cells in rheumatoid arthritis. Sequenced by immunoSEQ multiplex PCR; TCRdb stores in-frame clones only, minus some. The sample shows 6,500 to 10,000 clones, about 71% of them seen only once. The source material was CD8+ T cells sorted from blood. The receptor set was obtained from a woman in her forties or fifties in good health.

V and J are TRBV9 and TRBJ1-5; D not certain. CDR3 length equals 13 residues. Trimming removed 2 bases from V and 0 bases from J, with 3 bases in between. Germline V gene data show CDR1 as SGDLS and CDR2 as YYNGEE. CDR3 sequence: CASSVGSNQPQHF. CDR3 DNA: TGTGCCAGCAGCGTCGGTAGCAATCAGCCCCAGCATTTT.

This sequence joins TRBV10-2 and TRBJ1-5; 7 bases line up with TRBD1. The V and J ends lost 6 bases and 2 bases, in that order; junction bases with no gene match: 7. Germline V gene lookup returns CDR1 WSHSY and CDR2 SAAADI. The CDR3 has 15 residues. CDR3 sequence reads: CASRDTGTGNQPQHF. The DNA of the CDR3 is TGCGCCAGCAGAGATACTGGGACAGGCAATCAGCCCCAGCATTTT.

With respect to this clone: Relative to the germline gene, one junction end is altered; a read error may explain this. The chain recombines TRBV7-3 with TRBJ2-7; weak D call: TRBD1 (5 bases). The CDR3 is 14 amino acids. Per germline, CDR1 SGHTA and CDR2 FQGTGA. The CDR3: CASSQEVRAYEQYF. The CDR3 DNA reads TGCGCCAGCAGCCAAGAGGTCAGGGCCTACGAGCAGTACTTC.

The CDR3 reads CASSQTGANRETNEKLFF. The CDR3 DNA follows: TGTGCCAGCAGTCAAACCGGGGCTAACAGGGAAACTAATGAAAAACTGTTTTTT. This chain connects TRBV25-1 to TRBJ1-4, with D possibly being TRBD1 (6 bases). V lost 5 bases and J 1 base, leaving 20 bases between the germline ends. From germline, CDR1 is MGHDK and CDR2 SYGVNS. The CDR3 has 18 amino acids.

This chain connects TRBV29-1 to TRBJ2-7; TRBD1 matches at 9 bases. Looked up from germline, CDR1 is SQVTM and CDR2 is ANQGSEA. There are 15 residues in the CDR3. The ends lost 8 bases at V and 6 bases at J; junction bases unmatched: 17. This CDR3 reads CSIPRSGTGSGEQYF. The DNA of the CDR3 is TGCAGCATTCCAAGGTCCGGGACAGGGTCGGGCGAGCAGTACTTC.

The V gene is TRBV30, the J gene TRBJ2-2; 9 bases are a match to TRBD2. V trimming: 0 bases; J trimming: 1 base; junction bases outside the gene matches: 12. The germline CDR1 and CDR2 sequences are GTSNPN and SVGIG (reference sequence). The CDR3 spans 19 residues. The CDR3 sequence: CAWSVGWLAGTRNTGELFF. For the CDR3, the DNA is TGTGCCTGGAGTGTAGGATGGCTAGCGGGGACCCGGAACACCGGGGAGCTGTTTTTT. Supplemented by reference TRBV30 and TRBJ2-2, the full variable domain reads SQTIHQWPATLVQPVGSPLSLECTVEGTSNPNLYWYRQAAGRGLQLLFYSVGIGQISSEVPQNLSASRPQDRQFILSSKKLLLSDSGFYLCAWSVGWLAGTRNTGELFFGEGSRLTVL.

The gene calls are TRBV7-9 and TRBJ2-5, with D possibly matching TRBD2 (7 bases). The CDR3 has 15 amino acids. The germline V and J ends were trimmed by 3 bases and 5 bases, with 16 bases remaining between them. Germline CDR1 is SEHNR and CDR2 is FQNEAQ (reference sequence). CDR3 region: CASSLDGGLRETQYF. The CDR3 region has the DNA TGTGCCAGCAGCTTGGACGGGGGGCTTCGGGAGACCCAGTACTTC. Full variable domain (outside the CDR3, taken from reference TRBV7-9 and TRBJ2-5): DTGVSQNPRHKITKRGQNVTFRCDPISEHNRLYWYRQTLGQGPEFLTYFQNEAQLEKSRLLSDRFSAERPKGSFSTLEIQRTEQGDSAMYLCASSLDGGLRETQYFGPGTRLLVL.

The V call is TRBV13, the J call TRBJ2-2, with 9 bases that match TRBD1. The CDR3 totals 15 residues. Germline CDR1 PRHDT, CDR2 FYEKMQ (reference sequence). V gave up 5 bases and J gave up 4 bases; unmatched junction bases: 5. DNA for the CDR3: TGTGCCAGCAGCGATGGGACAGGGATCACCGGGGAGCTGTTTTTT. Its translation is CASSDGTGITGELFF.

The J gene is TRBJ2-7, the V gene TRBV2; no clear D gene. The CDR3 has 13 residues. Germline V gene data show CDR1 as SNHLY and CDR2 as FYNNEI. Trimming left V 3 bases short and J 2 bases short, with 8 bases between. The CDR3 region is CASSEGSPYEQYF. CDR3 in DNA: TGTGCCAGCAGTGAGGGTAGCCCCTACGAGCAGTACTTC.

This rearrangement joins TRBV18 to TRBJ1-4, with 7 bases that match TRBD1. The junction had 11 bases not matched to a gene; V was cut back by 5 bases and J by 8 bases. CDR1 is KGHSH, CDR2 LQKENI, per germline. The CDR3 loop spans 15 amino acids. The CDR3 DNA is TGTGCCAGCTCAGGGGACAGAACTACGGAGGAAAAACTGTTTTTT. It is translated as CASSGDRTTEEKLFF.

This clone has just a few counts. V is TRBV7-9 and J is TRBJ1-5, with no clear D. The V gene's germline CDR1 is SEHNR and CDR2 FQNEAQ (reference sequence). This CDR3 comprises 14 residues. Between the trimmed V and J ends, which lost 5 bases and 4 bases, there was a span of 12 bases. This CDR3 reads CASSPAGTNQPQHF. CDR3 nucleotides: TGTGCCAGCAGCCCGGCAGGTACTAATCAGCCCCAGCATTTT.

Relative to its sample, this clone is medium-sized. J is TRBJ2-5 and V is TRBV6-5; 9 positions match TRBD1. Germline V lookup: CDR1 MNHEY, CDR2 SVGAGI. The CDR3 length is 12 residues. Trimming took 9 bases from V and 4 from J; bases not matched to a gene: 3. CDR3 in amino acids: CASSTGGETQYF. DNA of the CDR3: TGTGCCAGTTCGACAGGGGGAGAGACCCAGTACTTC.

The V and J genes are TRBV10-3 and TRBJ2-1, with D hard to call. The CDR3 runs to 15 residues. Germline values: CDR1 ENHRY, CDR2 SYGVKD. Trimming stripped 0 bases from V and 8 bases from J, with 14 bases between. The CDR3: CAISESVSSVHEQFF. DNA of the CDR3: TGTGCCATCAGTGAGTCAGTTAGCAGTGTTCATGAGCAGTTCTTC.

V usage is TRBV4-1 and J usage is TRBJ2-7; D unresolved. V was trimmed by 1 base and J by 4 bases, leaving 11 bases between them. CDR1 and CDR2 (germline): MGHRA, YSYEKL. CDR3 length: 14 residues. CDR3 sequence reads: CASSQGSESYEQYF. The CDR3 nucleotides are TGCGCCAGCAGCCAAGGGAGTGAGAGTTACGAGCAGTACTTC.

This chain uses TRBV6-6 with TRBJ1-6; the D is unclear. This CDR3 region has 16 residues. V dropped 3 bases and J dropped 8 bases, with 17 bases sitting between them. Germline CDR1 is MNHNY and CDR2 is SVGAGI (reference sequence). The CDR3 coding sequence is TGTGCCAGCAGTTATAACCCCCCCGGGGAGGATTCACCCCTCCACTTT. The encoded protein is CASSYNPPGEDSPLHF.

This chain uses TRBV5-4 with TRBJ2-1; D is perhaps TRBD1 (7 bases). CDR3 length: 13 amino acids. CDR1 is SGHNT, CDR2 YYREEE, per germline (reference sequence). The V end lost 0 bases, the J end lost 12 bases, and 13 bases lay between the germline ends. CDR3 residues: CASSLVAGGGQFF. The CDR3 bases are TGTGCCAGCAGCTTGGTGGCAGGGGGAGGGCAGTTCTTC.

The rearrangement joins TRBV27 to TRBJ1-5; maybe TRBD1 (5 bases). CDR1 is MNHEY and CDR2 is SMNVEV in the germline V gene (reference sequence). The CDR3 is 15 amino acids. Trimming left V 5 bases short and J 6 bases short, with 17 bases between. The chain's CDR3 is CASSKLTEAGQPQHF. As DNA, the CDR3 is TGTGCCAGCAGTAAACTGACAGAAGCTGGTCAGCCCCAGCATTTT.

The chain employs TRBV4-2 and TRBJ2-7; 7 bases line up with TRBD1. The germline gives CDR1 LGHNA, CDR2 YNFKEQ. The CDR3 is 13 residues long. V shed 4 bases, J shed 3 bases, and the junction held 3 bases outside the gene matches. This chain's CDR3 is CASSPGTDYEQYF. The DNA of the CDR3 is TGTGCCAGCAGCCCCGGGACAGACTACGAGCAGTACTTC.

This sequence joins TRBV4-3 and TRBJ2-7, with a possible D match to TRBD1 (6 bases). Trimming pared 0 bases from V and 2 bases from J, leaving 17 bases between. Germline-derived CDR1 and CDR2 are LGHNA and YSLEER. The CDR3 extends over 17 amino acids. In nucleotides, the CDR3 is TGCGCCAGCAGCCAAGATCGGGAAACAGGGAGAGCCTACGAGCAGTACTTC. Amino acids: CASSQDRETGRAYEQYF.

This rearrangement joins TRBV19 to TRBJ2-7; 9 positions match TRBD1. This CDR3 region has 14 residues. From germline, CDR1 is LNHDA and CDR2 SQIVND (reference sequence). The V gene end was trimmed by 9 bases and the J gene end by 3 bases; junction bases not matched to a gene: 9. The CDR3 DNA reads TGTGCCAGCCGAGATTCGGGACAGGGCTACGAGCAGTACTTC. Its protein is CASRDSGQGYEQYF.

The chain joins TRBV4-1 to TRBJ2-7; 9 nucleotides align to TRBD1. CDR1 and CDR2 from the germline V gene are MGHRA and YSYEKL. This CDR3 is built from 15 residues. J lost 4 bases, V lost 2 bases, and 6 bases had no gene match. The CDR3 DNA sequence: TGCGCCAGCAGCCAATCTGGGACAGGGAATTACGAGCAGTACTTC. Amino acid sequence: CASSQSGTGNYEQYF.

This chain links TRBV4-2 with TRBJ1-1; possible D gene TRBD1, 6 bases. CDR1 is LGHNA, CDR2 YNFKEQ, per germline. The length of the CDR3 is 14 residues. V was clipped by 1 base and J by 6 bases, with 12 bases between them. The CDR3 DNA reads TGTGCCAGCAGCCAAGTTGCGGGGGGCCCTGAAGCTTTCTTT. Protein product: CASSQVAGGPEAFF.

This chain uses TRBV14 with TRBJ1-1; D possibly corresponds to TRBD1 (5 bases). The CDR3 contains 14 residues. The V gene's germline CDR1 is SGHDN and CDR2 FVKESK. V lost 4 bases to trimming and J lost 5 bases, with 14 bases between them. DNA for the CDR3: TGTGCCAGCAGCCCGCCGCGTAGGGGAACTGAAGCTTTCTTT. Its protein product is CASSPPRRGTEAFF.

V and J are TRBV15 and TRBJ2-1; TRBD1 agrees at 8 bases. The CDR3 is 13 amino acids. The ends lost 8 bases at V and 8 bases at J; junction bases unmatched: 8. Per the germline V gene, CDR1 is LNHNV and CDR2 is YYDKDF (reference sequence). The DNA of the CDR3 is TGTGCCACCCTGGACAGGGAGGCCGATGAGCAGTTCTTC. This sequence encodes CATLDREADEQFF.

Regarding this clone: The junction departs from the called germline gene at one end, perhaps through a read error. This rearrangement joins TRBV27 to TRBJ2-5, with 9 nucleotides matching TRBD1. This CDR3 region has 17 residues. Germline CDR1 is MNHEY and CDR2 is SMNVEV (reference sequence). CDR3 sequence (DNA): TGTGTCAGCCGCAACCTAGGGACAGGGAGGAATCAAGAGACCCAGTACTTC. Translation gives CVSRNLGTGRNQETQYF.

The rearrangement joins TRBV11-2 to TRBJ2-1, with D perhaps matching TRBD1 (5 bases). V was pared by 8 bases and J by 12 bases, with 14 bases between. The CDR3 consists of 11 residues. Germline-derived CDR1 and CDR2 are SGHAT and FQNNGV. The CDR3 is CASSLTGGQFF. The CDR3 bases are TGTGCCAGCTCCCTTACAGGCGGGCAGTTCTTC.

V usage is TRBV19 and J usage is TRBJ1-4, with D perhaps TRBD1 (6 bases). Trimming removed 2 bases from V and 4 bases from J, with 17 bases in between. This CDR3 spans 17 amino acids. CDR1 is LNHDA, CDR2 SQIVND, per germline (reference sequence). As DNA, the CDR3 is TGTGCCAGTAGTATAATCAGGGACATCGGACTTAATGAAAAACTGTTTTTT. It codes for CASSIIRDIGLNEKLFF.

CDR3 nucleotides: TGTGCCAGTAGCGCCGGGGAGCTGTTTTTT. This sequence encodes CASSAGELFF. V gene TRBV19 combines with J gene TRBJ2-2; no clear D. The V end was cut by 6 bases, the J end by 6 bases, with 2 bases between. The germline gives CDR1 LNHDA, CDR2 SQIVND (reference sequence). The CDR3 is 10 residues long.